Listed below are T cell receptor beta chains from one sample, sequenced in a study of cytomegalovirus exposure and HLA in healthy donors. The table came from immunoSEQ multiplex PCR; TCRdb's copy has only in-frame clones and leaves some out. The table has about 130,000 clones, 65% to 75% seen once. The sequencing input was PBMCs. All receptors derive from a woman aged 45 to 65 in good health and CMV-seropositive. CDR3s leave out the opening cysteine and the closing phenylalanine or tryptophan.

v_call: TRBV11-2; j_call: TRBJ1-4; cdr3_aa: ASSLGQGRDNEKLF
v_call: TRBV2; j_call: TRBJ1-2; cdr3_aa: ASSEAPTGGNGYGYT
v_call: TRBV6-1; j_call: TRBJ1-1; cdr3_aa: ASSWGQEAF
v_call: TRBV2; j_call: TRBJ2-1; cdr3_aa: ASGRTTSGGLPYNEQF
v_call: TRBV7-2; j_call: TRBJ1-5; cdr3_aa: ASTPGVSNQPQH
v_call: TRBV6-6; j_call: TRBJ1-4; cdr3_aa: ASSKQGGEEKLF
v_call: TRBV7-3; j_call: TRBJ2-1; cdr3_aa: ASSLTSGIVDEQF
v_call: TRBV6-1; j_call: TRBJ1-2; cdr3_aa: ASSEVADWQGFNYGYT
v_call: TRBV4-1; j_call: TRBJ1-6; cdr3_aa: ASSLDEGAVSYNSPLH
v_call: TRBV19; j_call: TRBJ1-4; cdr3_aa: ASSMSGIADNEKLF
v_call: TRBV29-1; j_call: TRBJ2-7; cdr3_aa: SVAGQGQTYEQY
v_call: TRBV9; j_call: TRBJ1-6; cdr3_aa: ASSLSGIAPLH
v_call: TRBV2; j_call: TRBJ2-1; cdr3_aa: ASSDSGGTYNEQF
v_call: TRBV4-2; j_call: TRBJ2-3; cdr3_aa: ASSQRGLATDTQY
v_call: TRBV5-5; j_call: TRBJ1-4; cdr3_aa: ASSVSYSGTAEKLF
v_call: TRBV7-8; j_call: TRBJ2-1; cdr3_aa: ASSFGLAGDVDEQF